This entry lists 20 T cell receptor beta chains sequenced from one sample in a study of PD-L1 blockade in urothelial cancer. Produced via immunoSEQ multiplex PCR; TCRdb's table is partial and in-frame only. The table records 50,000 to 55,000 clones, roughly 80% of them present only once. Time point noted: pretreatment peripheral blood. Sequenced here: PBMCs, sampled around atezolizumab (anti-PD-L1) treatment. The receptors come from a man aged 45-65 years with urothelial cancer.

The chain has TRBV6-1 and TRBJ1-5; 7 positions agree with TRBD1. This CDR3 is 16 amino acids long. After removal of 4 bases from V and 1 base from J, the junction contained 7 bases not matched to a gene. Germline V lookup: CDR1 MNHNS, CDR2 SASEGT. CDR3 sequence: CASSGTGAGSNQPQHF. The CDR3 DNA is TGTGCCAGCAGTGGGACAGGTGCGGGGAGCAATCAGCCCCAGCATTTT.

The CDR3 loop is CASSLLASAYEQYF. CDR3 DNA sequence: TGCGCCAGCAGCTTGTTGGCAAGTGCCTACGAGCAGTACTTC. The chain has TRBV5-1 and TRBJ2-7; D is ambiguous. This CDR3 has 14 amino acids. The germline V gene has CDR1 SGHRS and CDR2 YFSETQ. V was shortened by 1 base and J by 2 bases, with 10 bases between the two germline ends.

The genes are TRBV27 and TRBJ2-2; tentative D call: TRBD1 (6 bases). This CDR3 has 13 amino acids. V was pared by 4 bases and J by 5 bases, with 8 bases between. Germline V gene sequence: CDR1 MNHEY, CDR2 SMNVEV (reference sequence). The CDR3 loop is CASSYDRTGELFF. The DNA of the CDR3 is TGTGCCAGCAGTTACGACAGGACCGGGGAGCTGTTTTTT.

The V gene is TRBV2, the J gene TRBJ1-6, with D perhaps TRBD1 (6 bases). The CDR3 sequence is 14 residues long. Trimming took off 4 bases at V and 5 bases at J, with 9 bases between the two ends. In germline, CDR1 is SNHLY, CDR2 FYNNEI. CDR3 sequence: CASSGGQNNSPLHF. The CDR3 DNA reads TGTGCCAGCAGTGGGGGGCAGAATAATTCACCCCTCCACTTT.

The CDR3 protein is CASIAPRQGSSGYTF. As DNA, the CDR3 is TGTGCCAGCATAGCTCCCAGACAGGGTAGTTCTGGCTACACCTTC. The chain is built from TRBV6-1 and TRBJ1-2, with 7 bases that match TRBD1. The germline V gene has CDR1 MNHNS and CDR2 SASEGT. The CDR3 is made up of 15 amino acids. Unmatched junction bases numbered 15, after V lost 7 bases and J lost 7 bases.

V gene TRBV7-2 combines with J gene TRBJ2-6; D possibly corresponds to TRBD1 (5 bases). The CDR3 extends over 18 amino acids. Per germline, CDR1 SGHTA and CDR2 FQGNSA. With 2 bases removed from V and 0 bases from J, the gap between germline ends came to 14 bases. The CDR3, as DNA: TGTGCCAGCAGCTTAACCAGGGCCCCATTCTCTGGGGCCAACGTCCTGACTTTC. This sequence encodes CASSLTRAPFSGANVLTF.

This chain joins TRBV7-9 and TRBJ2-7; D remains ambiguous. Germline CDR1 is SEHNR and CDR2 is FQNEAQ (reference sequence). CDR3 size: 13 residues. V lost 5 bases, J lost 2 bases, and 10 bases lay in between. The CDR3 coding sequence is TGTGCCAGCAGCGCACCGGGTGCCTACGAGCAGTACTTC. Amino acids: CASSAPGAYEQYF.

The chain carries TRBV11-2 and TRBJ2-3; D may be TRBD2 (7 bases). V lost 5 bases and J 5 bases, leaving 20 bases between the germline ends. Germline values: CDR1 SGHAT, CDR2 FQNNGV. The CDR3 is 16 residues long. The chain's CDR3 is CASSPLPGGRLDTQYF. The CDR3 DNA is TGTGCCAGCAGCCCTCTACCGGGGGGCCGTTTAGATACGCAGTATTTT. The full variable domain, completed using reference TRBV11-2 and TRBJ2-3, is EAGVAQSPRYKIIEKRQSVAFWCNPISGHATLYWYQQILGQGPKLLIQFQNNGVVDDSQLPKDRFSAERLKGVDSTLKIQPAKLEDSAVYLCASSPLPGGRLDTQYFGPGTRLTVL.

The rearrangement links TRBV28 to TRBJ1-5; D is ambiguous. The V gene lost 2 bases and the J gene lost 1 base, with 6 bases spanning the gap. In germline, CDR1 is MDHEN, CDR2 SYDVKM. The CDR3 length is 14 residues. The CDR3 bases are TGTGCCAGCAGTTTAAGCAGGAGCAATCAGCCCCAGCATTTT. This gives the protein CASSLSRSNQPQHF.

This chain connects TRBV7-2 to TRBJ2-3, with TRBD2 matching over 12 bases. Germline-derived CDR1 and CDR2 are SGHTA and FQGNSA. The CDR3 is 19 residues long. Losses at the gene ends were 0 bases for V and 3 bases for J; bases not matched to a gene: 10. The CDR3 sequence is CASSLARLAGVKRTDTQYF. The CDR3 bases are TGTGCCAGCAGCTTAGCCCGACTAGCGGGAGTTAAGAGGACAGATACGCAGTATTTT.

This sequence joins TRBV27 and TRBJ2-7; TRBD1 agrees at 8 bases. The CDR3 length is 15 residues. The V gene end was trimmed by 0 bases and the J gene end by 7 bases; junction bases not matched to a gene: 8. The V gene's germline CDR1 is MNHEY and CDR2 SMNVEV (reference sequence). The CDR3 reads CASSLSAGGGQEQYF. DNA for the CDR3: TGTGCCAGCAGTTTATCAGCAGGGGGCGGGCAAGAGCAGTACTTC.

The genes are TRBV6-5 and TRBJ2-7, with D tentatively TRBD1 (6 bases). There are 14 residues in the CDR3. Germline V lookup: CDR1 MNHEY, CDR2 SVGAGI. Trimming took off 6 bases at V and 3 bases at J, with 15 bases between the two ends. The CDR3 nucleotides read TGTGCCAGCAGCAACCGGGACACCCTCTACGAGCAGTACTTC. Encoded protein: CASSNRDTLYEQYF.

This sequence joins TRBV5-6 and TRBJ1-1; 12 positions agree with TRBD1. The CDR3 has 17 amino acids. The ends lost 4 bases at V and 5 bases at J; junction bases unmatched: 12. Germline V gene sequence: CDR1 SGHDT, CDR2 YYEEEE. The CDR3 coding sequence is TGTGCCAGCAGCCCAAGGGACAGGGGGCCCTTTAGGACTGAAGCTTTCTTT. Translation gives CASSPRDRGPFRTEAFF.

The V call is TRBV7-2, the J call TRBJ2-3, with 11 bases aligning to TRBD1. This CDR3 has 18 amino acids. With V trimmed by 2 bases and J by 2 bases, 9 bases remained unmatched. Per the germline V gene, CDR1 is SGHTA and CDR2 is FQGNSA. The DNA of the CDR3 is TGTGCCAGCAGCTTAATGAGGACAGGGGGCGGCATCACAGATACGCAGTATTTT. As protein: CASSLMRTGGGITDTQYF. Together with reference TRBV7-2 and TRBJ2-3, the CDR3 gives the full variable domain: GAGVSQSPSNKVTEKGKDVELRCDPISGHTALYWYRQSLGQGLEFLIYFQGNSAPDKSGLPSDRFSAERTGGSVSTLTIQRTQQEDSAVYLCASSLMRTGGGITDTQYFGPGTRLTVL.

The chain couples TRBV29-1 to TRBJ2-3; 9 bases agree with TRBD2. CDR1 and CDR2 (germline): SQVTM, ANQGSEA. V was pared by 5 bases and J by 2 bases, with 5 bases of the junction left unmatched. The CDR3 runs to 14 residues. This chain's CDR3 is CSVLSGGNTDTQYF. The CDR3 DNA reads TGCAGCGTTCTGAGCGGGGGGAACACAGATACGCAGTATTTT.

The chain links TRBV18 to TRBJ2-2, with D perhaps TRBD1 (6 bases). Deletions cut 2 bases from V and 5 bases from J, with 12 bases between. Per germline, CDR1 KGHSH and CDR2 LQKENI. The CDR3 has 15 residues. The CDR3 coding sequence is TGTGCCAGCTCACCAGGTCTACAGGGAACCGGGGAGCTGTTTTTT. Amino acid sequence: CASSPGLQGTGELFF. Full variable domain (rest looked up from reference TRBV18 and TRBJ2-2): NAGVMQNPRHLVRRRGQEARLRCSPMKGHSHVYWYRQLPEEGLKFMVYLQKENIIDESGMPKERFSAEFPKEGPSILRIQQVVRGDSAAYFCASSPGLQGTGELFFGEGSRLTVL.

The chain uses TRBV30 and TRBJ1-4; D might be TRBD1 (5 bases). Looked up from germline, CDR1 is GTSNPN and CDR2 is SVGIG (reference sequence). V was cut by 4 bases and J by 0 bases, with 18 bases left in between. The CDR3 is 17 residues long. This chain's CDR3 is CAWKGDWWDATNEKLFF. The CDR3 region has the DNA TGTGCCTGGAAAGGGGACTGGTGGGATGCAACTAATGAAAAACTGTTTTTT. Full variable domain (missing parts from reference TRBV30 and TRBJ1-4): SQTIHQWPATLVQPVGSPLSLECTVEGTSNPNLYWYRQAAGRGLQLLFYSVGIGQISSEVPQNLSASRPQDRQFILSSKKLLLSDSGFYLCAWKGDWWDATNEKLFFGSGTQLSVL.

V is TRBV27 and J is TRBJ1-5; tentatively, D is TRBD1 (5 bases). CDR3 length: 14 amino acids. The germline V gene has CDR1 MNHEY and CDR2 SMNVEV (reference sequence). The V end lost 3 bases, the J end lost 4 bases, and 10 bases lay between the germline ends. The CDR3 nucleotides are TGTGCCAGCAGTTTCGGCAGGGTGAATCAGCCCCAGCATTTT. Translating it yields CASSFGRVNQPQHF.

The chain is built from TRBV6-5 and TRBJ2-7, with D uncertain. The CDR3 consists of 13 residues. Germline-derived CDR1 and CDR2 are MNHEY and SVGAGI. Trimming pared 6 bases from V and 3 bases from J, leaving 12 bases between. The chain's CDR3 is CASRATAHYEQYF. The CDR3 nucleotides read TGTGCCAGCAGGGCAACCGCCCACTACGAGCAGTACTTC.

The J gene is TRBJ2-1, the V gene TRBV9, with a possible D match to TRBD2 (6 bases). The CDR3 is made up of 15 amino acids. The V and J ends lost 3 bases and 2 bases respectively, with 12 bases between them. Germline loops: CDR1 SGDLS, CDR2 YYNGEE. In nucleotides, the CDR3 is TGTGCCAGCAGCGAGGGGAGGTCCCCCTACAATGAGCAGTTCTTC. Amino acids: CASSEGRSPYNEQFF.